Below, 6 T cell receptor beta chains from the same sample are listed, as sequenced in a study of cytotoxic CD8 clonotypes in ibrutinib-treated CLL. Only in-frame clones appear in the TCRdb table, and some are missing; sequencing was by immunoSEQ multiplex PCR. The repertoire holds approximately 91,000 clones, with 70% to 80% as singletons. The sample was PBMCs, taken after 12 months of ibrutinib treatment. These receptors originate from a human donor with chronic lymphocytic leukemia.

V is TRBV28 and J is TRBJ2-3; TRBD1 matches 8 bases. CDR1 and CDR2 (germline): MDHEN, SYDVKM. CDR3 length: 16 amino acids. J gave up 2 bases and V 6 bases, and 10 bases lay outside the gene matches. The CDR3 bases are TGTGCCAGCAGCCCTGAACAGGGGGAGCTCACAGATACGCAGTATTTT. Residues: CASSPEQGELTDTQYF. The full variable domain, in which reference TRBV28 and TRBJ2-3 provide the parts outside the CDR3, is DVKVTQSSRYLVKRTGEKVFLECVQDMDHENMFWYRQDPGLGLRLIYFSYDVKMKEKGDIPEGYSVSREKKERFSLILESASTNQTSMYLCASSPEQGELTDTQYFGPGTRLTVL.

Details on this clone: Other DNA sequences within the sample encode an identical CDR3. V and J are TRBV2 and TRBJ2-7; D unclear. In germline, CDR1 is SNHLY, CDR2 FYNNEI. V lost 2 bases, J lost 4 bases, and 3 bases lay in between. The CDR3 consists of 11 residues. CDR3 protein: CASSERYEQYF. CDR3 nucleotide sequence: TGTGCCAGCAGTGAACGGTACGAGCAGTACTTC.

The V and J genes are TRBV7-3 and TRBJ2-3; D assignment may be TRBD1 or TRBD2 (5 bases each). Between the trimmed V and J ends, which lost 3 bases and 2 bases, there was a span of 12 bases. CDR1 and CDR2 from the germline V gene are SGHTA and FQGTGA. The CDR3 is made up of 15 amino acids. As DNA, the CDR3 is TGTGCCAGCAGCTTGAGGGGAGCCCACACAGATACGCAGTATTTT. Residues: CASSLRGAHTDTQYF.

The chain combines TRBV6-1 with TRBJ2-3; D unresolved. Germline CDR1 reads MNHNS; CDR2 reads SASEGT. V was cut by 11 bases and J by 13 bases, with 22 bases left in between. CDR3 length equals 12 residues. The CDR3 spells CAARTAGLGKYF. CDR3 in DNA: TGTGCCGCCCGGACGGCCGGCCTGGGGAAGTATTTT.

The chain combines TRBV5-1 with TRBJ1-4; the match to TRBD1 covers 9 bases. Trimming removed 1 base from V and 7 bases from J; junction bases left unmatched: 8. The CDR3 contains 16 residues. CDR1 and CDR2 (germline): SGHRS, YFSETQ. In DNA form, the CDR3 reads TGCGCCAGCAGCTTGTCTGGACCGGGACAGGGTGAAAAACTGTTTTTT. This sequence encodes CASSLSGPGQGEKLFF. Full variable domain (missing parts from reference TRBV5-1 and TRBJ1-4): KAGVTQTPRYLIKTRGQQVTLSCSPISGHRSVSWYQQTPGQGLQFLFEYFSETQRNKGNFPGRFSGRQFSNSRSEMNVSTLELGDSALYLCASSLSGPGQGEKLFFGSGTQLSVL.

V is TRBV5-1 and J is TRBJ2-7, with D hard to call. Germline CDR1 reads SGHRS; CDR2 reads YFSETQ. Trimming removed 0 bases at V and 5 bases at J, with 12 bases between. The CDR3 length is 14 residues. The CDR3: CASSLAGLGHEQYF. For the CDR3, the DNA is TGCGCCAGCAGCTTGGCTGGGTTGGGCCACGAGCAGTACTTC.